The 14 T cell receptor beta chains presented below share a single source sample, sequenced in a study of shared clonotypes between healthy human individuals. Profiling relied on immunoSEQ multiplex PCR, and the TCRdb table lists in-frame clones only, not all of them. There are a few million clones in the sample; 93% occur only once, and around 1.8% lies in the top ten. Positively selected for CCR7, the CD45RO-negative cells used as naive CD8 cells excluded terminally differentiated effector memory CD45RA+ cells. The specimen sequenced was naive CD8+ T cells from PBMCs. These receptors were obtained from a man younger than 35 in good health. Some clones in this sample may be carry-over from other donors' samples.

The rearrangement uses TRBV7-9 and TRBJ2-6; D ambiguous. The germline V gene has CDR1 SEHNR and CDR2 FQNEAQ (reference sequence). V lost 5 bases and J lost 2, with 10 bases in between. The CDR3 has 15 residues. The CDR3 loop is CASSPKGAGANVLTF. CDR3 coding DNA: TGTGCCAGCAGCCCTAAGGGTGCTGGGGCCAACGTCCTGACTTTC.

V gene TRBV4-3 combines with J gene TRBJ1-3, with D possibly TRBD1 on 6 matching bases. The germline gives CDR1 LGHNA, CDR2 YSLEER. CDR3 length: 16 amino acids. V lost 0 bases and J lost 2, with 11 bases in between. The CDR3, as DNA: TGCGCCAGCAGCCAAGACCCAGGGGAAACTGGAAACACCATATATTTT. Translation gives CASSQDPGETGNTIYF.

This rearrangement joins TRBV27 to TRBJ2-7; D may match TRBD1 or TRBD2 (5 bases each). The V and J ends lost 8 bases and 3 bases respectively, with 17 bases between them. The CDR3 consists of 14 residues. Germline-derived CDR1 and CDR2 are MNHEY and SMNVEV (reference sequence). The CDR3, as DNA: TGTGCCAGCTCCCCGAGGGGCAGCGGCTACGAGCAGTACTTC. It is translated as CASSPRGSGYEQYF.

This sequence joins TRBV4-3 and TRBJ2-5; unclear D gene. The germline CDR1 and CDR2 sequences are LGHNA and YSLEER. This CDR3 has 17 residues. Trimming took 2 bases from V and 5 from J, leaving 21 bases between them. As DNA, the CDR3 is TGCGCCAGCAGCCAAAAACTGACGACCCGAATCTGGGAGACCCAGTACTTC. Translating gives CASSQKLTTRIWETQYF.

This clone was detected a few times. The rearrangement joins TRBV15 to TRBJ1-1; D remains unclear. The ends were cut back, 0 bases at V and 4 bases at J, with 9 bases in the middle. Germline V gene lookup returns CDR1 LNHNV and CDR2 YYDKDF (reference sequence). The CDR3 spans 14 residues. This CDR3 is CATSRDRATTEAFF. The CDR3, as DNA: TGTGCCACCAGCAGAGATCGGGCTACCACTGAAGCTTTCTTT.

The V and J genes are TRBV5-5 and TRBJ1-3; 8 nucleotides line up with TRBD1. V was clipped by 3 bases and J by 7 bases; unmatched bases: 6. This CDR3 has 14 residues. Germline assignment: CDR1 SGHKS and CDR2 YYEKEE (reference sequence). CDR3 residues: CASSSWTGWNTIYF. The DNA for the CDR3 is TGTGCCAGCAGCTCGTGGACAGGGTGGAACACCATATATTTT.

The chain links TRBV6-5 to TRBJ2-1; 11 bases map to TRBD2. With 4 bases clipped from V and 8 bases from J, the junction kept 4 bases outside the gene matches. CDR1 is MNHEY and CDR2 is SVGAGI in the germline V gene. This CDR3 comprises 14 residues. The CDR3 DNA reads TGTGCCAGCAGTTGGAGTAGCGGGAGGGATGAGCAGTTCTTC. This codes for CASSWSSGRDEQFF.

V is TRBV7-9 and J is TRBJ2-1; 10 bases line up with TRBD2. There are 15 residues in the CDR3. J lost 3 bases, V lost 3 bases, and 2 bases had no gene match. Germline lookup yields CDR1 SEHNR and CDR2 FQNEAQ (reference sequence). The CDR3 coding sequence is TGTGCCAGCAGCTTTGGGACTAGCGACTACAATGAGCAGTTCTTC. Protein product: CASSFGTSDYNEQFF.

J is TRBJ2-7 and V is TRBV7-9; D gene unclear. The CDR3 totals 14 residues. The V end lost 5 bases, the J end lost 0 bases, and 11 bases lay between the germline ends. Germline V gene data show CDR1 as SEHNR and CDR2 as FQNEAQ (reference sequence). CDR3 nucleotide sequence: TGTGCCAGCAGCCCCCCGACAATCTCCTACGAGCAGTACTTC. This gives the protein CASSPPTISYEQYF.

The V call is TRBV5-4, the J call TRBJ1-2; D might be TRBD1 (5 bases). Looked up from germline, CDR1 is SGHNT and CDR2 is YYREEE (reference sequence). This CDR3 has 14 residues. V was pared by 2 bases and J by 5 bases, with 13 bases between. The CDR3 region is CASSFRHEGYGYTF. In nucleotides, the CDR3 is TGTGCCAGCAGCTTCCGGCACGAGGGGTATGGCTACACCTTC.

Only one count was recorded for this clone. The chain combines TRBV19 with TRBJ2-1; TRBD2 agrees at 14 bases. Germline values: CDR1 LNHDA, CDR2 SQIVND (reference sequence). This CDR3 contains 17 residues. Trimming removed 5 bases from V and 6 bases from J; junction bases left unmatched: 9. CDR3 DNA: TGTGCCAGTAGTTCCCGGACTAGCGGGAGGTTTAGCAATGAGCAGTTCTTC. Translation gives CASSSRTSGRFSNEQFF.

The chain links TRBV9 to TRBJ1-3; no definite D call. The germline V and J ends were trimmed by 4 bases and 0 bases, with 11 bases remaining between them. Per the germline V gene, CDR1 is SGDLS and CDR2 is YYNGEE. CDR3 length: 15 residues. The CDR3: CASSPSGVSGNTIYF. CDR3 DNA: TGTGCCAGCAGCCCTTCTGGGGTCTCTGGAAACACCATATATTTT.

The chain couples TRBV2 to TRBJ1-1; no clear D gene. Germline assignment: CDR1 SNHLY and CDR2 FYNNEI. V shed 2 bases and J shed 5 bases, with 12 bases lying between them. The CDR3 sequence is 14 residues long. As DNA, the CDR3 is TGTGCCAGCAGTGAACCGGAGGGCCCGACTGAAGCTTTCTTT. Translating gives CASSEPEGPTEAFF.

In its sample, this clone was seen once. CDR3 residues: CASSPVSSGIRFTRGHNEQFF. Written as DNA, the CDR3 is TGTGCCAGCAGTCCCGTTTCAAGCGGGATTCGATTCACGCGAGGTCATAATGAGCAGTTCTTC. The V gene is TRBV27, the J gene TRBJ2-1; 7 bases map to TRBD2. The germline gives CDR1 MNHEY, CDR2 SMNVEV (reference sequence). The V gene end was trimmed by 5 bases and the J gene end by 7 bases; junction bases not matched to a gene: 29. CDR3 size: 21 residues.